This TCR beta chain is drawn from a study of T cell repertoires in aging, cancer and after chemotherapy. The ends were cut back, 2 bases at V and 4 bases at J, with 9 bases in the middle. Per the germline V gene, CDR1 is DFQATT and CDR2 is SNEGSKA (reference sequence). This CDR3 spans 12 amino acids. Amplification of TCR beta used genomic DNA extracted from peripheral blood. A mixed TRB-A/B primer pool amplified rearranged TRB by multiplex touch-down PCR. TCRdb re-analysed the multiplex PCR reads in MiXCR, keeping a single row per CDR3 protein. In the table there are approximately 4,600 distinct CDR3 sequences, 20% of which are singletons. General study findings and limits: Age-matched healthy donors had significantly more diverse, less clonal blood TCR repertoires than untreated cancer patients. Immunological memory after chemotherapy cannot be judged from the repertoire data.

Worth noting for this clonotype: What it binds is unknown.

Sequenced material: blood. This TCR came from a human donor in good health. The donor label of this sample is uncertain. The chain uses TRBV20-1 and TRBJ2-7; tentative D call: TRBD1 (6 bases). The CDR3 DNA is TGCAGTGCTAGACACAGGGAGTACGAGCAGTACTTC. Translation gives CSARHREYEQYF.